What follows are 3 T cell receptor beta chains derived from one specimen sequenced in a study of blood T cell repertoires in COVID-19. The table came from immunoSEQ multiplex PCR; TCRdb's copy has only in-frame clones and leaves some out. The sample has about 160,000 clones; roughly 80% are singletons. Sequenced input: peripheral blood. Every receptor here comes from a man between 65 and 85 years old with acute or convalescent COVID-19.

The J gene is TRBJ2-7, the V gene TRBV4-1; a weak D match, TRBD1 (6 bases). The CDR3 length is 13 residues. Trimming removed 1 base from V and 4 bases from J, with 8 bases in between. Per germline, CDR1 MGHRA and CDR2 YSYEKL. CDR3: CASSQAQGYEQYF. In DNA, the CDR3 is TGCGCCAGCAGCCAAGCCCAGGGGTACGAGCAGTACTTC.

This clone was counted a few times. CDR3 sequence: CASSPADTGELFF. In DNA, the CDR3 is TGTGCCAGCTCACCAGCAGACACCGGGGAGCTGTTTTTT. This chain uses TRBV18 with TRBJ2-2; no definite D call. The CDR3 consists of 13 residues. V dropped 2 bases and J dropped 3 bases, with 4 bases sitting between them. Germline values: CDR1 KGHSH, CDR2 LQKENI.

The chain is built from TRBV7-2 and TRBJ1-2; 9 bases align to TRBD1. The J segment lost 1 base and the V segment lost 3 bases, leaving 3 bases of the junction unmatched. The germline V gene has CDR1 SGHTA and CDR2 FQGNSA. The CDR3 is 15 residues long. The CDR3 coding sequence is TGTGCCAGCAGCTTGGACAGGGGTTATAACTATGGCTACACCTTC. Translation: CASSLDRGYNYGYTF. The full variable domain, completed using reference TRBV7-2 and TRBJ1-2, is GAGVSQSPSNKVTEKGKDVELRCDPISGHTALYWYRQSLGQGLEFLIYFQGNSAPDKSGLPSDRFSAERTGGSVSTLTIQRTQQEDSAVYLCASSLDRGYNYGYTFGSGTRLTVV.